A selection of T cell receptor beta chains follows, all from one sample in a study of blood T cell repertoires in COVID-19. Sequencing was performed with immunoSEQ multiplex PCR; in TCRdb, only in-frame clones are kept and a portion is missing. The sample carries approximately 330,000 clones, almost 90% recorded once. Sequencing used peripheral blood. These TCRs come from a middle-aged woman with COVID-19, enrolled during active disease. Both conserved end residues are part of each CDR3. Each record gives: V gene, J gene, D gene, CDR3 DNA, CDR3 protein. A D gene is named only where the DNA matches it firmly.

>TRBV5-4|TRBJ1-1|.
TGTGCCAGCAGCACCAGGGTAGGGGCCATGAACACTGAAGCTTTCTTT
CASSTRVGAMNTEAFF
>TRBV30|TRBJ1-3|.
TGTGCCTGGAGGCAGGGAAACACCATATATTTT
CAWRQGNTIYF
>TRBV7-9|TRBJ2-2|TRBD1
TGTGCCAGCAGCCCCCGACAGGGCCGCACGAACACCGGGGAGCTGTTTTTT
CASSPRQGRTNTGELFF
>TRBV5-4|TRBJ2-3|.
TGTGCCAGCAGCTTCCAGAGGACAGATACGCAGTATTTT
CASSFQRTDTQYF
>TRBV30|TRBJ2-3|.
TGTGCCTGGTCCCCAATCGGAGATACGCAGTATTTT
CAWSPIGDTQYF
>TRBV7-3|TRBJ2-1|TRBD2
TGTGCCAGCAGCTTAACGGCGGGAGGGTACAATGAGCAGTTCTTC
CASSLTAGGYNEQFF
>TRBV7-3|TRBJ2-7|TRBD2
TGTGCCAGCAGCCTTAGCGGGGGGGCTTACGAGCAGTACTTC
CASSLSGGAYEQYF
>TRBV6-2/TRBV6-3|TRBJ2-7|.
TGTGCCAGCAGTGGCCGGGACAAGACCTACGAGCAGTACTTC
CASSGRDKTYEQYF
>TRBV28|TRBJ2-2|TRBD1
TGTGCCAGCACCAGATCACAGGGGGCCTCCGGGGAGCTGTTTTTT
CASTRSQGASGELFF
>TRBV7-9|TRBJ1-2|.
TGTGCCAGCAGCTTAGACCTCCGGGGCTACACCTTC
CASSLDLRGYTF
>TRBV5-6|TRBJ1-6|TRBD1
TGTGCCAGCAGCCCTCCCCGGACAGGGAGATCCTATAATTCACCCCTCCACTTT
CASSPPRTGRSYNSPLHF
>TRBV6-2/TRBV6-3|TRBJ2-3|.
TGTGCCAGCAGTTACTCGACAGGGGGCAGGATAGCGGGGGGCCCCACAGATACGCAGTATTTT
CASSYSTGGRIAGGPTDTQYF
>TRBV7-3|TRBJ2-2|.
TGTGCCAGCAGCTCGACTACAGGGCACGGGGAGCTGTTTTTT
CASSSTTGHGELFF
>TRBV6-6|TRBJ1-3|.
TGTGCCAGCAGATCGGACACCTCTGGAAACACCATATATTTT
CASRSDTSGNTIYF
>TRBV4-1|TRBJ2-1|TRBD2
TGCGCCGTTAGCGGGAGGGTGGGCTATGAGCAGTTCTTC
CAVSGRVGYEQFF
>TRBV9|TRBJ1-5|TRBD1
TGTGCCAGCAGCGTAGGACAGGGGGCCGGGGGCAATCAGCCCCAGCATTTT
CASSVGQGAGGNQPQHF
>TRBV5-6|TRBJ2-2|.
TGTGCCAGCAGCCAGGGTGGGCTAGACACCGGGGAGCTGTTTTTT
CASSQGGLDTGELFF
>TRBV9|TRBJ2-1|.
TGTGCCAGCAGCGTAGGAGGGAGGGGGAACAATGAGCAGTTCTTC
CASSVGGRGNNEQFF
>TRBV12-5|TRBJ2-5|TRBD1
TGTGCTAGTAGCCTAACAGGACAGGGAGTGACCCAGTACTTC
CASSLTGQGVTQYF
>TRBV12-5|TRBJ1-2|TRBD1
TGTGCTAGTGGTTTGGTAATTGGGACAGACTATGGCTACACCTTC
CASGLVIGTDYGYTF
>TRBV7-9|TRBJ2-7|.
TGTGCCAGCAGCTTAATACAGGGCGGCGAGCAGTACTTC
CASSLIQGGEQYF
>TRBV5-1|TRBJ1-2|.
TGCGCCAGCAGCTCTGAGGGCAGCTATGGCTACACCTTC
CASSSEGSYGYTF
>TRBV6-5|TRBJ2-7|.
TGTGCCAGCCACGCCGGAGGGCCGTCCTACGAGCAGTACTTC
CASHAGGPSYEQYF
>TRBV7-2|TRBJ2-2|TRBD1
TGTGCCAGCAGGTGGGGCGGCCGAACAGGGGGGACCGGGGAGCTGTTTTTT
CASRWGGRTGGTGELFF